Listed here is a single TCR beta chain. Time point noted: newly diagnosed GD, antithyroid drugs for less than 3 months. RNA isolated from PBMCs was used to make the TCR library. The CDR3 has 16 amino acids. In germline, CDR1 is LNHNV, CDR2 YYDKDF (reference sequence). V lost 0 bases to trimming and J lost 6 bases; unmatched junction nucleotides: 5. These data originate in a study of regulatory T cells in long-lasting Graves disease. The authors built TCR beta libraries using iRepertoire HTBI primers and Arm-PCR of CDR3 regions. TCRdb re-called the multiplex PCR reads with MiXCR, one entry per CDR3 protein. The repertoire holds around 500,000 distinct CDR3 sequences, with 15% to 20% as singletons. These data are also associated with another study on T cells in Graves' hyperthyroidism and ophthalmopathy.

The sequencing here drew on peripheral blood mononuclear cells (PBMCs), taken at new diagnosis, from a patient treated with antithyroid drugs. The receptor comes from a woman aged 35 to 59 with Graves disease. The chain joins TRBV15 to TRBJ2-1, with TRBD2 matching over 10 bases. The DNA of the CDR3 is TGTGCCACCAGCAGAGATCCAGCGGGGGGGCTCAATGAGCAGTTCTTC. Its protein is CATSRDPAGGLNEQFF.